This T cell receptor beta chain was found in a study of human T cells and chemical hapten exposure. As for the study in general: For sensitization, 2% DPC was applied to a roughly 2 cm by roughly 2 cm patch of upper inner arm skin.

Attachment of unique molecular identifiers to individual cDNA molecules was performed in the library. TCRdb used MiXCR to reprocess the RACE reads, holding one entry per CDR3 protein. Of roughly 50,000 distinct CDR3 sequences listed, 8% to 13% are singletons. There are 16 residues in the CDR3. The V gene's germline CDR1 is WSHSY and CDR2 SAAADI. The germline V and J ends were trimmed by 3 bases and 4 bases, with 19 bases remaining between them. This sample's time point: patch test 1, 2 weeks after DPC sensitization. Treatment specified: therapeutic diphenylcyclopropenone sensitization with weekly scalp DPC. The authors extracted total RNA from unfractionated whole blood.

Source: whole blood, taken in connection with sensitization to the hapten diphenylcyclopropenone (DPC). V and J are TRBV10-2 and TRBJ2-7, with no clear D. The receptor comes from a woman aged 40 to 50 with alopecia areata. Some clones in this sample may be carry-over from other donors' samples. CDR3 coding DNA: TGCGCCAGCAGTGAAGCCCCCGGTCCGCTTGCTTACGAGCAGTACTTC. It is translated as CASSEAPGPLAYEQYF.